Shown below are 28 T cell receptor beta chains from a single sample sequenced in a study of T cell responses to AZD1222 COVID-19 vaccine. Data came from immunoSEQ multiplex PCR; TCRdb stores just in-frame clones and leaves some out. The table records about 180,000 clones, 88% of them present only once. The specimen was peripheral blood, collected 28 days after the second AZD1222 dose. The receptors come from an adult who received the AZD1222 COVID-19 vaccine.

The genes are TRBV19 and TRBJ1-1, with D maybe TRBD1 (5 bases). Trimming pared 6 bases from V and 10 bases from J, leaving 12 bases between. CDR1 is LNHDA, CDR2 SQIVND, per germline (reference sequence). The CDR3 extends over 11 amino acids. CDR3 DNA: TGTGCCAGTAGCTCCCTGGGGGGAGCTTTCTTT. Translation: CASSSLGGAFF. The variable domain in full, with the rest retrieved from reference TRBV19 and TRBJ1-1, is DGGITQSPKYLFRKEGQNVTLSCEQNLNHDAMYWYRQDPGQGLRLIYYSQIVNDFQKGDIAEGYSVSREKKESFPLTVTSAQKNPTAFYLCASSSLGGAFFGQGTRLTVV.

The V gene is TRBV5-4, the J gene TRBJ2-1; D possibly matches TRBD1 or TRBD2 (6 bases each). Germline lookup yields CDR1 SGHNT and CDR2 YYREEE (reference sequence). V was cut by 3 bases and J by 9 bases, with 19 bases left in between. The CDR3 is 15 residues long. The CDR3 DNA follows: TGTGCCAGCAGCTCTCCGGGGGCATTGGGAGGTGAGCAGTTCTTC. It is translated as CASSSPGALGGEQFF.

This clone was observed a single time. J is TRBJ1-5 and V is TRBV6-2 or TRBV6-3; no reliable D call. The CDR3 has 20 residues. The germline V and J ends were trimmed by 6 bases and 1 base, with 28 bases remaining between them. Germline CDR1 MNHEY, CDR2 SVGEGT. DNA of the CDR3: TGTGCCAGCAGCCCCGTGACGATGATGGATGCCCTGGGGAGCAATCAGCCCCAGCATTTT. It yields the protein CASSPVTMMDALGSNQPQHF.

The chain is built from TRBV7-3 and TRBJ2-1; 14 bases align to TRBD2. Losses at the gene ends were 4 bases for V and 12 bases for J; bases not matched to a gene: 2. The germline gives CDR1 SGHTA, CDR2 FQGTGA. The CDR3 is 13 residues long. The CDR3 region has the DNA TGTGCCAGCAGCTCAGGACTAGCGGGGGGGCAGTTCTTC. Encoded protein: CASSSGLAGGQFF.

The chain uses TRBV29-1 and TRBJ2-7, with 15 bases fitting TRBD2. The junction had 14 bases not matched to a gene; V was cut back by 6 bases and J by 5 bases. This CDR3 spans 17 amino acids. From germline, CDR1 is SQVTM and CDR2 ANQGSEA. The CDR3 reads CSVRRSGTSGGTDEQYF. The CDR3 nucleotides read TGCAGCGTCCGGCGCAGCGGGACTAGCGGGGGGACTGACGAGCAGTACTTC.

CDR3 region: CASSLDRGYGYTF. In nucleotides, the CDR3 is TGTGCCAGCAGCCTGGACAGAGGCTATGGCTACACCTTC. The V and J genes are TRBV6-5 and TRBJ1-2; tentatively, D is TRBD1 (6 bases). CDR1 and CDR2 from the germline V gene are MNHEY and SVGAGI. Deletions cut 6 bases from V and 4 bases from J, with 12 bases between. This CDR3 spans 13 amino acids.

This sequence joins TRBV3-1 (or the pseudogene TRBV3-2) and TRBJ2-3; TRBD2 agrees at 14 bases. V trimming: 1 base; J trimming: 3 bases; junction bases outside the gene matches: 6. The CDR3 contains 18 residues. The germline gives CDR1 LGHDT, CDR2 YNNKEL (reference sequence). The CDR3 is CASSQVRTSGGWTDTQYF. In DNA, the CDR3 is TGTGCCAGCAGCCAAGTGAGGACTAGCGGGGGGTGGACAGATACGCAGTATTTT.

This clone was recorded a few times. The rearrangement links TRBV6-2 or TRBV6-3 to TRBJ1-1; D not certain. CDR3 length equals 14 residues. V dropped 2 bases and J dropped 1 base, with 8 bases sitting between them. Germline lookup yields CDR1 MNHEY and CDR2 SVGEGT. The CDR3 is CASSYGQANTEAFF. The CDR3 DNA follows: TGTGCCAGCAGTTACGGGCAGGCGAACACTGAAGCTTTCTTT.

The DNA for the CDR3 is TGTGCCAGCAGCTTAGTCCGACTAGCGGGGGCCGGGGAGCTGTTTTTT. Protein product: CASSLVRLAGAGELFF. The V and J genes are TRBV7-8 and TRBJ2-2, with 12 bases lining up with TRBD2. This CDR3 is built from 16 residues. Trimming cost V 1 base and J 6 bases; bases outside gene matches: 3. Germline CDR1 SGHVS, CDR2 FQNEAQ.

The gene calls are TRBV2 and TRBJ1-5, with D maybe TRBD1 (6 bases). The CDR3 extends over 13 amino acids. Germline assignment: CDR1 SNHLY and CDR2 FYNNEI. The V end was cut by 3 bases, the J end by 7 bases, with 10 bases between. CDR3 protein: CASSDRGEQPQHF. The CDR3 bases are TGTGCCAGCAGTGACAGGGGAGAGCAGCCCCAGCATTTT.

V is TRBV30 and J is TRBJ2-3; D is possibly TRBD2 (7 bases). Germline CDR1 and CDR2: GTSNPN and SVGIG (reference sequence). The CDR3 consists of 15 residues. Trimming removed 2 bases at V and 3 bases at J, with 15 bases between. Here the CDR3 DNA reads TGTGCCTGGAGTTCGAGGGGGGGCCGTACAGATACGCAGTATTTT. Protein: CAWSSRGGRTDTQYF.

The chain uses TRBV12-3 or TRBV12-4 and TRBJ1-1, with 7 positions matching TRBD1. V was clipped by 9 bases and J by 6 bases; unmatched bases: 10. The CDR3 has 13 amino acids. The CDR3 DNA is TGTGCCAGTTCTCGGACAGGAACCTCTGAAGCTTTCTTT. Protein sequence: CASSRTGTSEAFF.

The gene calls are TRBV12-3 or TRBV12-4 and TRBJ1-2; D may be TRBD1 (6 bases). V lost 2 bases, J lost 8 bases, and 12 bases lay in between. The CDR3 has 13 amino acids. The CDR3 protein is CASSLKSGAGYTF. CDR3 coding DNA: TGTGCCAGCAGTTTAAAGTCAGGGGCGGGCTACACCTTC.

This clone was observed a single time. The chain is built from TRBV7-6 and TRBJ2-7, with 11 bases lining up with TRBD2. From germline, CDR1 is SGHVS and CDR2 FNYEAQ. Losses at the gene ends were 0 bases for V and 5 bases for J; bases not matched to a gene: 6. This CDR3 spans 16 amino acids. The CDR3 nucleotides read TGTGCCAGCAGCTTAGCTAGCGGGGGGGTAAGGAACGAGCAGTACTTC. Protein product: CASSLASGGVRNEQYF.

This chain links TRBV12-3 or TRBV12-4 with TRBJ1-2; D is unclear. This CDR3 has 12 amino acids. Trimming removed 3 bases from V and 4 bases from J, with 6 bases in between. The CDR3 DNA is TGTGCCAGCAGTTTCCCAGTCTATGGCTACACCTTC. Translation gives CASSFPVYGYTF.

In this sample, this clone turned up a few times. The chain is built from TRBV5-6 and TRBJ1-1; 8 bases fit TRBD1. After removal of 4 bases from V and 4 bases from J, the junction contained 9 bases not matched to a gene. CDR3 length: 15 amino acids. Germline V gene lookup returns CDR1 SGHDT and CDR2 YYEEEE. The CDR3 DNA sequence: TGTGCCAGCAGCCCGTACCTGCAGGGGGCCACTGAAGCTTTCTTT. Translation gives CASSPYLQGATEAFF.

This chain connects TRBV3-1 (or the pseudogene TRBV3-2) to TRBJ2-1; 10 bases align to TRBD1. CDR1 is LGHDT, CDR2 YNNKEL, per germline (reference sequence). The CDR3 is 16 residues long. J gave up 4 bases and V 4 bases, and 7 bases lay outside the gene matches. The CDR3 loop is CASSPAGTGVYNEQFF. CDR3 nucleotides: TGTGCCAGCAGCCCAGCCGGGACAGGGGTTTACAATGAGCAGTTCTTC.

V usage is TRBV21-1 and J usage is TRBJ1-2. TRBV21-1 is marked as a pseudogene. This CDR3 is built from 16 residues. CDR3 amino acids: CASSKTYRGEVYGYTF. DNA of the CDR3: TGTGCCAGCAGCAAAACCTATCGAGGGGAAGTTTATGGCTACACCTTC.

The chain has TRBV7-9 and TRBJ1-1, with D perhaps TRBD1 (5 bases). CDR3 length: 13 residues. From germline, CDR1 is SEHNR and CDR2 FQNEAQ (reference sequence). Trimming took 7 bases from V and 10 from J, leaving 19 bases between them. DNA of the CDR3: TGTGCCAGCACGGACACCCTACTGCATTCAGCTTTCTTT. This encodes CASTDTLLHSAFF.

The CDR3 DNA is TGTGCTAGTGGTTCCCGGGAGAGAGCTTTCTTT. It encodes CASGSRERAFF. The chain carries TRBV12-5 and TRBJ1-1; D unresolved. This CDR3 has 11 residues. CDR1 and CDR2 (germline): LGHNT, FRNRAP. V shed 4 bases and J shed 10 bases, with 10 bases lying between them.

The chain employs TRBV10-3 and TRBJ1-1, with unresolved D. This CDR3 is 14 amino acids long. The germline gives CDR1 ENHRY, CDR2 SYGVKD. V lost 2 bases, J lost 1 base, and 8 bases lay in between. As DNA, the CDR3 is TGTGCCATCAGTGAGAGGGTGGGGAACACTGAAGCTTTCTTT. Its translation is CAISERVGNTEAFF.

This clone showed up just once. CDR3 residues: CASRWGSWEQPQHF. The CDR3 nucleotides read TGTGCCAGCAGGTGGGGGTCCTGGGAGCAGCCCCAGCATTTT. This chain joins TRBV5-6 and TRBJ1-5; D may be TRBD1 (5 bases). The V gene's germline CDR1 is SGHDT and CDR2 YYEEEE. Trimming took 5 bases from V and 7 from J, leaving 16 bases between them. The CDR3 sequence is 14 residues long.

The genes are TRBV19 and TRBJ2-2, with 10 bases matching TRBD2. Germline V lookup: CDR1 LNHDA, CDR2 SQIVND (reference sequence). This CDR3 has 14 amino acids. J lost 6 bases, V lost 6 bases, and 4 bases had no gene match. The CDR3 sequence is CASRPSGGAGELFF. In DNA, the CDR3 is TGTGCCAGTAGGCCCAGCGGGGGGGCCGGGGAGCTGTTTTTT.

This clone has just one count. The rearrangement links TRBV3-1 (or the pseudogene TRBV3-2) to TRBJ1-6; D unresolved. The CDR3 length is 13 residues. V dropped 1 base and J dropped 7 bases, with 5 bases sitting between them. CDR1 and CDR2 from the germline V gene are LGHDT and YNNKEL (reference sequence). This CDR3 reads CASSQARNSPLHF. CDR3 nucleotides: TGTGCCAGCAGCCAAGCCAGAAATTCACCCCTCCACTTT.

The chain is built from TRBV2 and TRBJ2-7, with TRBD2 matching over 9 bases. This CDR3 contains 14 residues. V trimming: 4 bases; J trimming: 5 bases; junction bases outside the gene matches: 6. CDR1 is SNHLY and CDR2 is FYNNEI in the germline V gene. The CDR3 region has the DNA TGTGCCAGCAGTGCCCGTAGCGGGGGTAACGAGCAGTACTTC. Protein: CASSARSGGNEQYF.

V gene TRBV30 combines with J gene TRBJ1-2, with D tentatively TRBD1 (5 bases). The CDR3 totals 14 residues. In germline, CDR1 is GTSNPN, CDR2 SVGIG (reference sequence). Trimming cost V 1 base and J 4 bases, with 13 bases left between them. The CDR3 DNA reads as TGTGCCTGGAGTGGGGGGGGATTAGGCTATGGCTACACCTTC. Amino acids: CAWSGGGLGYGYTF. The whole variable domain, remainder taken from reference TRBV30 and TRBJ1-2, is SQTIHQWPATLVQPVGSPLSLECTVEGTSNPNLYWYRQAAGRGLQLLFYSVGIGQISSEVPQNLSASRPQDRQFILSSKKLLLSDSGFYLCAWSGGGLGYGYTFGSGTRLTVV.

The chain recombines TRBV25-1 with TRBJ2-5; D ambiguous. Germline V gene data show CDR1 as MGHDK and CDR2 as SYGVNS. The CDR3 runs 13 residues. Trimming cost V 6 bases and J 2 bases, with 10 bases left between them. This CDR3 reads CASRGRAQETQYF. CDR3 coding DNA: TGTGCCAGCAGAGGACGGGCGCAAGAGACCCAGTACTTC.

This clone was detected only once. The chain is built from TRBV4-3 and TRBJ1-1, with D tentatively TRBD1 (6 bases). The ends were cut back, 4 bases at V and 1 base at J, with 13 bases in the middle. The CDR3 consists of 15 residues. Germline V CDR1 and CDR2: LGHNA, YSLEER. The CDR3 DNA is TGCGCCAGCAGCCCCACAGGGTCGGAGAACACTGAAGCTTTCTTT. Translated, it gives CASSPTGSENTEAFF.